This TCR beta chain was obtained from a study of shared clonotypes between healthy human individuals. About the study: The study used three CD4 naive, three CD4 memory, two CD8 naive and one CD8 memory plate per donor. Study-wide results and limits: The expectation was that sequencing depth would affect clonotype sharing among donors. Shared across several donors were roughly 4.7% of the naive CD4 clonotypes.

CD45RO-negative cells were positively selected for CCR7, leaving out terminally differentiated effector memory CD45RA+ cells. The CDR3 is 17 residues long. V shed 0 bases and J 6 bases; nucleotides not matched to a gene: 10. The germline gives CDR1 LGHNA, CDR2 YSLEER. Each cell subset's genomic DNA was divided evenly among several immunoSEQ plates. The table came from immunoSEQ multiplex PCR; TCRdb's copy has only in-frame clones and leaves some out. The sample shows fewer than 1 million clones, around 96% of them seen only once. With respect to this clone: Its antigen is undetermined.

Sequencing used naive CD8+ T cells sorted from blood. This receptor was taken from a man aged 25 to 40 in good health. V gene TRBV4-3 combines with J gene TRBJ2-2, with 7 bases that match TRBD1. CDR3 loop: CASSQDLRQGTAGELFF. The CDR3, as DNA: TGCGCCAGCAGCCAAGATCTCAGACAGGGTACTGCCGGGGAGCTGTTTTTT.